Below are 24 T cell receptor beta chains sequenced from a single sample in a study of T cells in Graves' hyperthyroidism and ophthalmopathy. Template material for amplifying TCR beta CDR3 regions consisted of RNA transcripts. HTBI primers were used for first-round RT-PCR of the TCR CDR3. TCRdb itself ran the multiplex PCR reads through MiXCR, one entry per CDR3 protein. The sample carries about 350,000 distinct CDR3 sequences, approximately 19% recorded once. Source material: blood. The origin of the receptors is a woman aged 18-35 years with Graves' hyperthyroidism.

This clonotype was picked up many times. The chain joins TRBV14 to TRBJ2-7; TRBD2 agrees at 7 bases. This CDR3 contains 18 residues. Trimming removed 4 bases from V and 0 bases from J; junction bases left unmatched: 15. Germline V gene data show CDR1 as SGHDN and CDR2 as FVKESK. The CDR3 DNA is TGTGCCAGCAGCCGTTCCCCGTGGGGGGGTTCGAGCTCCTACGAGCAGTACTTC. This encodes CASSRSPWGGSSSYEQYF.

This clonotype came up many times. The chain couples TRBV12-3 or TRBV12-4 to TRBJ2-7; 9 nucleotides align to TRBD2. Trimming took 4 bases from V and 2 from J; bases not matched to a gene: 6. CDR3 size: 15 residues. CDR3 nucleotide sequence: TGTGCCAGCAGTTCTAGCGGGGTCGTCCCCTACGAGCAGTACTTC. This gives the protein CASSSSGVVPYEQYF.

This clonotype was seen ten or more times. The CDR3 region has the DNA TGTGCCAGCAGTGAATTGCTTAGCGGGCCTCCCTACGAGCAGTACTTC. It yields the protein CASSELLSGPPYEQYF. The rearrangement joins TRBV25-1 to TRBJ2-7; 7 bases are a match to TRBD2. V lost 1 base, J lost 2 bases, and 8 bases stayed unmatched. This CDR3 region has 16 residues. Per germline, CDR1 MGHDK and CDR2 SYGVNS.

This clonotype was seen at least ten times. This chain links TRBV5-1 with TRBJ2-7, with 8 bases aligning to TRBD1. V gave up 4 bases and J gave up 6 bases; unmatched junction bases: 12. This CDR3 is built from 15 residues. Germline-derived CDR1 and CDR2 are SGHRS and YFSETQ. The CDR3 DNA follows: TGCGCCAGCAGCCCGGACGGGACAGGCCCCTCCGAGCAGTACTTC. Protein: CASSPDGTGPSEQYF.

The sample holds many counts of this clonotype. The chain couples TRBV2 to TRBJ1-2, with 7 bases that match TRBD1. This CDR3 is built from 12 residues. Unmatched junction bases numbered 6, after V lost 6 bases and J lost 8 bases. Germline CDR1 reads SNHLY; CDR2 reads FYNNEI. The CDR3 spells CASRPGQWGYTF. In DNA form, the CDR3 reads TGTGCCAGCAGGCCGGGACAGTGGGGCTACACCTTC.

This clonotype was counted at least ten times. CDR3 coding DNA: TGCAGTGCTAGAGACCCCCCGGGAGGGAACACTGAAGCTTTCTTT. Amino acid sequence: CSARDPPGGNTEAFF. This chain links TRBV20-1 with TRBJ1-1; D not resolved. V lost 0 bases to trimming and J lost 1 base, with 12 bases between them. This CDR3 is built from 15 residues. The germline CDR1 and CDR2 sequences are DFQATT and SNEGSKA (reference sequence).

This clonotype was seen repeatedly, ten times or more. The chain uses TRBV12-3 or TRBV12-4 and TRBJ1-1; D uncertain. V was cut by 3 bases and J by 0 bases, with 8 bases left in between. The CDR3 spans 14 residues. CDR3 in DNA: TGTGCCAGCAGTTTCACAGCCGTGAACACTGAAGCTTTCTTT. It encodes CASSFTAVNTEAFF.

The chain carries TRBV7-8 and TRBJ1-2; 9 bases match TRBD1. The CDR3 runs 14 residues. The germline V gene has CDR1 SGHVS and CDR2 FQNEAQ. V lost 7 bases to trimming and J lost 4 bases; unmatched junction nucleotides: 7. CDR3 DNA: TGTGCCAGCAAGGGGACAGGGCACGTCTATGGCTACACCTTC. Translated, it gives CASKGTGHVYGYTF. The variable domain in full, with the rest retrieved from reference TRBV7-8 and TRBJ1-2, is GAGVSQSPRYKVAKRGQDVALRCDPISGHVSLFWYQQALGQGPEFLTYFQNEAQLDKSGLPSDRFFAERPEGSVSTLKIQRTQQEDSAVYLCASKGTGHVYGYTFGSGTRLTVV.

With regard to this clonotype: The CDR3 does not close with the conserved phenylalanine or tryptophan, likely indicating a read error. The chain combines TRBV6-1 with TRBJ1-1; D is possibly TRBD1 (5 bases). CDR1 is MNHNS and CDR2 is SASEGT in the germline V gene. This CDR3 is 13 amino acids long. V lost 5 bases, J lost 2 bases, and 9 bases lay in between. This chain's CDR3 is CASSPTGNTEAFY. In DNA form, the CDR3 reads TGTGCCAGCAGTCCTACAGGTAACACTGAAGCTTTCTAT.

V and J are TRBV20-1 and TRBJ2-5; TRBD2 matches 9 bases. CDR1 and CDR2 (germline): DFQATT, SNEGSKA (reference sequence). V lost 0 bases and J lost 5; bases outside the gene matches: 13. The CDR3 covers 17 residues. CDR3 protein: CSARDGGGDLPSETQYF. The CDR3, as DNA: TGCAGTGCTAGAGATGGCGGGGGGGACCTCCCAAGCGAGACCCAGTACTTC.

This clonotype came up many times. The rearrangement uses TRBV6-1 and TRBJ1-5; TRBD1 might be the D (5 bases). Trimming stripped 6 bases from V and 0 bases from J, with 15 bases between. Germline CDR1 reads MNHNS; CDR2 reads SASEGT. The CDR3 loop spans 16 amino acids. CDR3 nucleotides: TGTGCCAGCAGGGTGACAGCCCTGTATAGCAATCAGCCCCAGCATTTT. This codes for CASRVTALYSNQPQHF.

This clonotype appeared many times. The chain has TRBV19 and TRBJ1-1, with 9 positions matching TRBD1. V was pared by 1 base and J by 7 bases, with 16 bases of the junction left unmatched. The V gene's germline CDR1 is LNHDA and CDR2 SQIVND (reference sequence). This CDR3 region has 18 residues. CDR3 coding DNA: TGTGCCAGTAGTATAGCCGCTTACAGGGGGCGTCGGGGGAATGAAGCTTTCTTT. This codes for CASSIAAYRGRRGNEAFF.

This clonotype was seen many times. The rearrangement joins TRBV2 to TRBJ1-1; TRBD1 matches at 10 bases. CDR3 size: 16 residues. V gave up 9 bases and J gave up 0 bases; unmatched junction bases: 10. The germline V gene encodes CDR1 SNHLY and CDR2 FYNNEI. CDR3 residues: CASDRGPLLMNTEAFF. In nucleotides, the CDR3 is TGTGCCAGTGACAGGGGGCCCCTTCTCATGAACACTGAAGCTTTCTTT.

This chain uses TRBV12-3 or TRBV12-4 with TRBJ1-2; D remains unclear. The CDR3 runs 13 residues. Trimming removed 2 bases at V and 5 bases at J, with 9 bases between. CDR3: CASSLSERYGYTF. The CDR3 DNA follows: TGTGCCAGCAGTTTATCGGAAAGATATGGCTACACCTTC.

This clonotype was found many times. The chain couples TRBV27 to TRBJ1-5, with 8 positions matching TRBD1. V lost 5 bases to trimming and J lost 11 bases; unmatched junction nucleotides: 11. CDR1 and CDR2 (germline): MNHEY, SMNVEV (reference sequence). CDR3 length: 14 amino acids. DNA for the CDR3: TGTGCCAGCAGTCCGGACAGGGTGGTAGGGGCCCAGCATTTT. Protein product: CASSPDRVVGAQHF.

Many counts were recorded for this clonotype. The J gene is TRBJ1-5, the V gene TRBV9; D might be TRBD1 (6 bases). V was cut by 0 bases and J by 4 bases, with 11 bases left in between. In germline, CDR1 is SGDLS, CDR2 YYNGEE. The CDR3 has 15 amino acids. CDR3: CASSVEAGVNQPQHF. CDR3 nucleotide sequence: TGTGCCAGCAGCGTAGAGGCAGGGGTTAATCAGCCCCAGCATTTT. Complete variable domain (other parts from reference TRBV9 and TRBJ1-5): DSGVTQTPKHLITATGQRVTLRCSPRSGDLSVYWYQQSLDQGLQFLIQYYNGEERAKGNILERFSAQQFPDLHSELNLSSLELGDSALYFCASSVEAGVNQPQHFGDGTRLSIL.

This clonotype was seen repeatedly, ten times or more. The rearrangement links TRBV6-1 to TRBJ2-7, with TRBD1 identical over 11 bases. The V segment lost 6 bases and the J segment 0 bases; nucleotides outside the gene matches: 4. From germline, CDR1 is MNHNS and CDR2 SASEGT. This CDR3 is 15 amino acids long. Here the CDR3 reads CASRPGQGDSYEQYF. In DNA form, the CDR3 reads TGTGCCAGCAGACCGGGACAGGGGGACTCCTACGAGCAGTACTTC.

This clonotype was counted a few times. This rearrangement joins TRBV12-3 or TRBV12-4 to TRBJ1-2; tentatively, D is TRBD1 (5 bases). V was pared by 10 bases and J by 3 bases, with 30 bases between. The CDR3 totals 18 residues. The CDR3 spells CATTPTSWPYRGDYGYTF. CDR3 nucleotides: TGTGCCACTACGCCAACCTCTTGGCCCTACCGAGGGGACTATGGCTACACCTTC.

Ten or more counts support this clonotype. The CDR3 spells CAGLWFTGLSYEQYF. CDR3 coding DNA: TGTGCCGGCCTTTGGTTCACAGGACTCTCCTACGAGCAGTACTTC. This chain links TRBV12-3 or TRBV12-4 with TRBJ2-7; the D call may be TRBD1 or TRBD2 (5 bases each). Trimming took off 11 bases at V and 0 bases at J, with 20 bases between the two ends. CDR3 size: 15 residues.

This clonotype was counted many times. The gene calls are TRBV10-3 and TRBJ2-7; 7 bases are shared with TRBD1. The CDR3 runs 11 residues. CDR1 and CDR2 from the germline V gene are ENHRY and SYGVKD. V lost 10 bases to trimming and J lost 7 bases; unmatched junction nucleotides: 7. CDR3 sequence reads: CATRQGEEQYF. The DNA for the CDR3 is TGTGCCACACGACAGGGCGAGGAGCAGTACTTC.

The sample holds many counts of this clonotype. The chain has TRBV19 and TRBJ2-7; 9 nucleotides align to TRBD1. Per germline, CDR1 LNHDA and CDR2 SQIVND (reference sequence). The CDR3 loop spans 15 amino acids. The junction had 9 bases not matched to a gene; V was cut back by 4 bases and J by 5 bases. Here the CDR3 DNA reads TGTGCCAGTAGTACATTCGGACAGGGGAAACACGAGCAGTACTTC. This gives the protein CASSTFGQGKHEQYF.

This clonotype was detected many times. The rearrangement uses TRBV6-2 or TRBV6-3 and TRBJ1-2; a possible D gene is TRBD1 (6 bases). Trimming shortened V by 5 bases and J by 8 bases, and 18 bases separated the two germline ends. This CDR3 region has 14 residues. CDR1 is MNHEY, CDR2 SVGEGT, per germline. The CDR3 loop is CASSPTGAMGGYTF. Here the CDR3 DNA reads TGTGCCAGCAGTCCTACGGGGGCTATGGGCGGCTACACCTTC.

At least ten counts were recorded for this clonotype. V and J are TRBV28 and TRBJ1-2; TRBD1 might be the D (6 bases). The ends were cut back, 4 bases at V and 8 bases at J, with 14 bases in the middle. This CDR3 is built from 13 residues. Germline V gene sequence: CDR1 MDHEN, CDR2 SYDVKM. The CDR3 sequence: CASSWGTGPGYTF. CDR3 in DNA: TGTGCCAGCAGTTGGGGTACAGGGCCCGGCTACACCTTC.

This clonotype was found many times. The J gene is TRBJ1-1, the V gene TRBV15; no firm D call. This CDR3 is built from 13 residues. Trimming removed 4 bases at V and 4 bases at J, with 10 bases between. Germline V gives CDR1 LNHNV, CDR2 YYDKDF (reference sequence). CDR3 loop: CATSIEEGTEAFF. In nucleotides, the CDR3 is TGTGCCACCAGCATTGAGGAGGGCACTGAAGCTTTCTTT.